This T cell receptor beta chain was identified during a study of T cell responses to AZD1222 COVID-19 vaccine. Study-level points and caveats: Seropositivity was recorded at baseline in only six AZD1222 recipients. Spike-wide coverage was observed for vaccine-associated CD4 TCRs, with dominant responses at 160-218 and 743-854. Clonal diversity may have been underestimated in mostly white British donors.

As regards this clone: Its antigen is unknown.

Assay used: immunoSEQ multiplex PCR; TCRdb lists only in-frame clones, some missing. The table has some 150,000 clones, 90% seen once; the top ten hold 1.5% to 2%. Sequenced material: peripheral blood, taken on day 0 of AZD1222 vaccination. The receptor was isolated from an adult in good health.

CDR3 sequence (DNA): TGTGCCAGCAGTGGTGGAAGGGGAAACACCATATATTTT. As protein: CASSGGRGNTIYF. V usage is TRBV2 and J usage is TRBJ1-3; D ambiguous. CDR3 length: 13 amino acids. CDR1 and CDR2 (germline): SNHLY, FYNNEI. The V and J ends lost 4 bases and 4 bases respectively, with 8 bases between them.